This T cell receptor (beta chain) was identified in a study of CD8+ T cells in alopecia areata. For the study at large: Severity of treated patients was scored by affected scalp percentage.

RNA was isolated and reverse transcribed to cDNA, the sequencing template. Libraries were prepared by immunoSEQ multiplex PCR; TCRdb keeps only in-frame clonotypes and omits some of them. Among hundreds of thousands of clones, over 60% were seen once, and the ten largest hold 0.95% to 1.5%. Documented treatment: oral pan-JAK inhibitor, 5-10 mg twice daily. Per germline, CDR1 SGHAT and CDR2 FQNNGV. This CDR3 spans 13 amino acids. V lost 5 bases and J 7 bases, leaving 14 bases between the germline ends. Overall study results and limits: Higher clonality was seen in lesional scalp than in normal scalp, especially in alopecia totalis/universalis. Tofacitinib yielded significantly lower scalp clonality and fewer expanded CD8+ clones among the top 100.

A word on this clone: Its matching antigen is unknown.

This material consisted of CD4+ T cells sorted from blood, taken around week 44, from a patient treated with tofacitinib. The rearrangement uses TRBV11-2 and TRBJ2-5; the D gene is possibly TRBD2 (7 bases). This sequence was found in a human donor with alopecia areata. CDR3 sequence: CASSLGGAGTQYF. CDR3 bases: TGTGCCAGCAGCCTAGGGGGGGCGGGGACCCAGTACTTC.